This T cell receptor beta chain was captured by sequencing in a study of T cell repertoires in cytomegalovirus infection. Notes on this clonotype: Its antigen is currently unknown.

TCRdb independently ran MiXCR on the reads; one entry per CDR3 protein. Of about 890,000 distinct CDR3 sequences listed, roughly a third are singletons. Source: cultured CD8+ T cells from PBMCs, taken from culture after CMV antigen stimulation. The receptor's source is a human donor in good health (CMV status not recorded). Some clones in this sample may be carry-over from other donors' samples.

The CDR3 DNA reads TGTGCCAGCAGTGAAGAGGACGGTTTTAATGAAAAACTGTTTTTT. Translating gives CASSEEDGFNEKLFF. V usage is TRBV6-1 and J usage is TRBJ1-4; D is ambiguous. The CDR3 contains 15 residues. Germline V gene lookup returns CDR1 MNHNS and CDR2 SASEGT. Between the trimmed V and J ends, which lost 1 base and 4 bases, there was a span of 10 bases.